Below are 13 T cell receptor beta chains sequenced from a single sample in a study of cytomegalovirus exposure and HLA in healthy donors. In the PCR, 60 Vbeta and 13 Jbeta primers were used. Repertoires were generated with immunoSEQ multiplex PCR, while TCRdb's copy carries only in-frame clones and drops some. The data show 180,000 or so clones, about 81% seen once. The sequenced sample was PBMCs. These receptors were taken from a woman between 50 and 59 years old in good health and CMV-seropositive.

This clone appeared a few times. This CDR3 is CASSELANTGELFF. The CDR3, as DNA: TGCGCCAGCAGCGAGTTAGCGAACACCGGGGAGCTGTTTTTT. V is TRBV5-1 and J is TRBJ2-2; D remains ambiguous. CDR3 length: 14 amino acids. Germline V gene sequence: CDR1 SGHRS, CDR2 YFSETQ. V was clipped by 4 bases and J by 0 bases, with 7 bases between them.

The chain combines TRBV10-1 with TRBJ2-1; 9 bases agree with TRBD2. CDR3 length: 14 residues. V trimming: 4 bases; J trimming: 9 bases; junction bases outside the gene matches: 7. Germline V lookup: CDR1 WNHNN, CDR2 SYGVQD (reference sequence). The CDR3 coding sequence is TGCGCCAGCAGTGGGGATGGTAGCGGGGGTGAGCAGTTCTTC. Translating gives CASSGDGSGGEQFF.

The chain combines TRBV5-1 with TRBJ2-7; TRBD2 might be the D (5 bases). The CDR3 contains 13 residues. V lost 0 bases and J lost 4, with 8 bases in between. Germline loops: CDR1 SGHRS, CDR2 YFSETQ. The CDR3 loop reads CASSLEAAYEQYF. CDR3 in DNA: TGCGCCAGCAGCTTGGAAGCGGCATACGAGCAGTACTTC.

This sequence joins TRBV9 and TRBJ2-3; tentatively, D is TRBD2 (7 bases). V was cut by 4 bases and J by 0 bases, with 21 bases left in between. The CDR3 is 18 amino acids. In germline, CDR1 is SGDLS, CDR2 YYNGEE. The DNA of the CDR3 is TGTGCCAGCAGCTCTGCCCGACAGCGGGACACTAGCACAGATACGCAGTATTTT. Protein sequence: CASSSARQRDTSTDTQYF. The variable domain in full, completed from reference TRBV9 and TRBJ2-3, reads DSGVTQTPKHLITATGQRVTLRCSPRSGDLSVYWYQQSLDQGLQFLIQYYNGEERAKGNILERFSAQQFPDLHSELNLSSLELGDSALYFCASSSARQRDTSTDTQYFGPGTRLTVL.

Note on this clone: A read error may produce the germline difference seen at one junction end. The CDR3 loop is CASSVGLAGRSGANGLTF. In DNA form, the CDR3 reads TGTGCCAGCAGCGTAGGGCTAGCGGGGAGATCTGGGGCCAACGGCCTGACTTTC. The rearrangement links TRBV9 to TRBJ2-6; 9 nucleotides agree with TRBD2. The CDR3 extends over 18 amino acids. CDR1 is SGDLS and CDR2 is YYNGEE in the germline V gene.

This clone occurred a few times. The J gene is TRBJ2-2, the V gene TRBV7-2; D perhaps matches TRBD1 (6 bases). Trimming shortened V by 2 bases and J by 6 bases, and 16 bases separated the two germline ends. The CDR3 length is 16 residues. Looked up from germline, CDR1 is SGHTA and CDR2 is FQGNSA. The CDR3 region is CASSLTTGWFAGELFF. Here the CDR3 DNA reads TGTGCCAGCAGCTTAACCACAGGGTGGTTCGCCGGGGAGCTGTTTTTT.

DNA of the CDR3: TGTGCCAGCAGCGTAGTCGGATCCGGGACTAGCAGTAGCACAGATACGCAGTATTTT. This codes for CASSVVGSGTSSSTDTQYF. J is TRBJ2-3 and V is TRBV9, with TRBD2 matching over 9 bases. The CDR3 is made up of 19 amino acids. CDR1 is SGDLS and CDR2 is YYNGEE in the germline V gene. V lost 0 bases and J lost 0; bases outside the gene matches: 11.

V gene TRBV29-1 combines with J gene TRBJ2-5, with D possibly TRBD2 on 6 matching bases. Germline values: CDR1 SQVTM, CDR2 ANQGSEA. V was pared by 6 bases and J by 3 bases, with 14 bases between. The CDR3 runs to 13 residues. CDR3 nucleotides: TGCAGCGTCCTGGGAGGAGGGGAAGAGACCCAGTACTTC. Amino acids: CSVLGGGEETQYF.

This sequence joins TRBV7-2 and TRBJ2-7; TRBD2 matches at 10 bases. Germline V gene sequence: CDR1 SGHTA, CDR2 FQGNSA. This CDR3 is built from 18 residues. Trimming cost V 3 bases and J 1 base; bases outside gene matches: 12. CDR3: CASSFRLLTSGASYEQYF. In nucleotides, the CDR3 is TGTGCCAGCAGCTTCCGCCTCCTAACTAGCGGGGCTTCCTACGAGCAGTACTTC.

The chain employs TRBV5-5 and TRBJ1-1, with a tentative D call TRBD1 (6 bases). Germline V CDR1 and CDR2: SGHKS, YYEKEE (reference sequence). V dropped 0 bases and J dropped 4 bases, with 13 bases sitting between them. There are 15 residues in the CDR3. The CDR3 DNA reads TGTGCCAGCAGCTTGGTGGGGTCCAGGGGCACTGAAGCTTTCTTT. Its protein product is CASSLVGSRGTEAFF.

V usage is TRBV2 and J usage is TRBJ2-6, with 11 positions matching TRBD1. The CDR3 covers 16 residues. CDR1 is SNHLY and CDR2 is FYNNEI in the germline V gene. V dropped 8 bases and J dropped 0; count of bases not matched to a gene: 3. CDR3 sequence: CASGQGAVSGANVLTF. As DNA, the CDR3 is TGTGCCAGCGGACAGGGGGCGGTCTCTGGGGCCAACGTCCTGACTTTC.

The chain links TRBV11-2 to TRBJ2-5; D is undetermined. V was trimmed by 3 bases and J by 1 base, leaving 6 bases between them. The CDR3 extends over 13 amino acids. The germline V gene has CDR1 SGHAT and CDR2 FQNNGV. The CDR3 bases are TGTGCCAGCAGCTTTAGCAGCCAAGAGACCCAGTACTTC. Protein: CASSFSSQETQYF.

V usage is TRBV6-6 and J usage is TRBJ2-1; 13 nucleotides line up with TRBD2. This CDR3 is built from 15 residues. Germline V CDR1 and CDR2: MNHNY, SVGAGI (reference sequence). Trimming cost V 5 bases and J 6 bases; bases outside gene matches: 4. CDR3 loop: CASSERLAGGNEQFF. DNA for the CDR3: TGTGCCAGCAGTGAGAGACTAGCGGGAGGCAATGAGCAGTTCTTC.